This TCR beta chain was found in a study of T-cell reconstitution after alpha-beta-depleted transplantation in children. Study observations and caveats: Several hundred graft clones that had expanded were reportedly the source of alpha-beta T cells about two months after transplant. Once a year had passed after transplant, T-cell counts and diversity came mostly from newly produced T cells. Certain patients had high TCRbeta diversity at day 60, and it came from recipient T cells and thymic progenitors that survived.

The TCRbeta library was prepared with unique molecular identifiers. From the PCR reads, TCRdb called clonotypes with MiXCR, one entry per CDR3 protein. The table lists some 300,000 distinct CDR3 sequences, almost 8% of them singletons. This clonotype was detected ten times or more. Its target is not known. CDR1 is SGDLS and CDR2 is YYNGEE in the germline V gene. V shed 3 bases, J shed 4 bases, and the junction held 5 bases outside the gene matches. The CDR3 has 15 amino acids. The sequencing here drew on peripheral blood, taken 360 days after TCRalphabeta/CD19-depleted stem cell transplant. The sequence was obtained from a female patient aged 2-9 years who had a stem cell transplant for Fanconi anemia, so the T cells may come from the graft donor. The gene calls are TRBV9 and TRBJ1-2, with 11 bases matching TRBD1. CDR3 bases: TGTGCCAGCAGCGCCGGACAGGGGGCCGGCTATGGCTACACCTTC. It yields the protein CASSAGQGAGYGYTF. The variable domain in full, with the rest retrieved from reference TRBV9 and TRBJ1-2, is DSGVTQTPKHLITATGQRVTLRCSPRSGDLSVYWYQQSLDQGLQFLIQYYNGEERAKGNILERFSAQQFPDLHSELNLSSLELGDSALYFCASSAGQGAGYGYTFGSGTRLTVV.